Following are 5 T cell receptor beta chains from one sample sequenced in a study of blood T cell repertoires in COVID-19. The method was immunoSEQ multiplex PCR; TCRdb's version includes in-frame clones alone and lacks a portion of them. The sample records about 180,000 clones, 75% to 85% being singletons. The sequenced sample consisted of peripheral blood. These receptors all stem from a human donor in a cohort sampled during active COVID-19.

The chain carries TRBV2 and TRBJ1-1, with 7 nucleotides matching TRBD1. The germline V gene encodes CDR1 SNHLY and CDR2 FYNNEI. The V segment lost 3 bases and the J segment 11 bases; nucleotides outside the gene matches: 6. This CDR3 has 12 residues. CDR3 amino acids: CASSDTGVLAFF. The CDR3 bases are TGTGCCAGCAGTGATACAGGGGTGCTCGCTTTCTTT.

The chain has TRBV27 and TRBJ2-1; 10 bases match TRBD1. The CDR3 runs 14 residues. Germline V lookup: CDR1 MNHEY, CDR2 SMNVEV (reference sequence). The V and J ends lost 5 bases and 4 bases, in that order; junction bases with no gene match: 2. The CDR3 loop is CASSKGQGYNEQFF. In DNA form, the CDR3 reads TGTGCCAGCAGTAAGGGACAGGGGTACAATGAGCAGTTCTTC.

The rearrangement joins TRBV27 to TRBJ2-7; D remains unclear. Germline CDR1 and CDR2: MNHEY and SMNVEV (reference sequence). This CDR3 region has 11 residues. The V gene lost 8 bases and the J gene lost 5 bases, with 10 bases spanning the gap. In DNA, the CDR3 is TGTGCCAGCCGCACGGGTCACGAGCAGTACTTC. Its protein product is CASRTGHEQYF.

This chain joins TRBV9 and TRBJ1-4; no clear D gene. This CDR3 contains 13 residues. Germline CDR1 reads SGDLS; CDR2 reads YYNGEE. Trimming removed 3 bases at V and 2 bases at J, with 5 bases between. The CDR3 sequence is CASSASTNEKLFF. DNA of the CDR3: TGTGCCAGCAGCGCGTCGACTAATGAAAAACTGTTTTTT.

This clone was observed a few times. J is TRBJ2-7 and V is TRBV27; D perhaps matches TRBD1 (6 bases). Germline loops: CDR1 MNHEY, CDR2 SMNVEV (reference sequence). This CDR3 has 12 residues. The V gene lost 4 bases and the J gene lost 7 bases, with 11 bases spanning the gap. The CDR3 loop reads CASSSTGWEQYF. The CDR3 DNA is TGTGCCAGCAGTTCCACAGGGTGGGAGCAGTACTTC.